Each of the 20 T cell receptor beta chains below was sequenced from the same sample in a study of identical twins. TCRdb ran MiXCR on the 5' RACE reads and lists one entry per CDR3 protein. The sample has nearly 200,000 distinct CDR3 sequences; more than 15% are singletons. These data are also associated with another study on T cells expressing NK-cell markers.

The sample comprised CD8+ T cells sorted from blood. Receptor source: a young woman in good health.

The chain uses TRBV7-8 and TRBJ2-2; D ambiguous. Trimming pared 5 bases from V and 5 bases from J, leaving 15 bases between. The CDR3 covers 15 residues. The germline CDR1 and CDR2 sequences are SGHVS and FQNEAQ. The CDR3, as DNA: TGTGCCAGCAGCGCCCTCGGTAGCCCGACCGGGGAGCTGTTTTTT. Protein product: CASSALGSPTGELFF.

The chain is built from TRBV9 and TRBJ1-3; D not certain. The germline V gene encodes CDR1 SGDLS and CDR2 YYNGEE. Trimming cost V 3 bases and J 3 bases, with 13 bases left between them. The CDR3 extends over 15 amino acids. CDR3 DNA: TGTGCCAGCAGCGACTCCGGACGGATTGGAAACACCATATATTTT. Protein sequence: CASSDSGRIGNTIYF.

This rearrangement joins TRBV18 to TRBJ2-5; TRBD2 aligns across 9 bases. Trimming at V came to 8 bases and at J to 3 bases, leaving 16 bases not matched to a gene. Germline V lookup: CDR1 KGHSH, CDR2 LQKENI. The CDR3 spans 17 residues. The CDR3 loop reads CASARGDVAGDEETQYF. CDR3 bases: TGTGCCAGCGCCAGGGGGGATGTAGCGGGAGACGAAGAGACCCAGTACTTC.

Worth noting for this clonotype: The junction departs from the called germline gene at one end, perhaps through a read error. V and J are TRBV7-9 and TRBJ2-1; TRBD1 agrees at 9 bases. Germline V gene data show CDR1 as SEHNR and CDR2 as FQNEAQ (reference sequence). The CDR3 extends over 14 amino acids. The CDR3 loop reads CASTGTGFYNEQLF. CDR3 nucleotides: TGTGCCAGCACCGGGACAGGGTTTTACAATGAGCAGCTCTTC.

This clonotype has only a few counts. The chain uses TRBV12-3 or TRBV12-4 and TRBJ2-7; 9 bases match TRBD1. Trimming at V came to 3 bases and at J to 3 bases, leaving 9 bases not matched to a gene. This CDR3 contains 16 residues. CDR3 residues: CASSLYPGQGVYEQYF. CDR3 nucleotide sequence: TGTGCCAGCAGTTTGTATCCGGGACAGGGCGTCTACGAGCAGTACTTC.

The chain combines TRBV11-2 with TRBJ2-5; D is ambiguous. The ends were cut back, 9 bases at V and 4 bases at J, with 9 bases in the middle. CDR1 and CDR2 (germline): SGHAT, FQNNGV. The CDR3 is 11 amino acids. In nucleotides, the CDR3 is TGTGCCAGTAAGGGTGGAGAGACCCAGTACTTC. Translated, it gives CASKGGETQYF.

This clonotype was counted at least ten times. This chain links TRBV20-1 with TRBJ2-5; 12 bases are shared with TRBD2. In germline, CDR1 is DFQATT, CDR2 SNEGSKA (reference sequence). V lost 0 bases to trimming and J lost 7 bases; unmatched junction nucleotides: 6. The CDR3 covers 15 residues. The CDR3 reads CSARDRASGGGTQYF. CDR3 sequence (DNA): TGCAGTGCTAGAGATAGGGCTAGCGGGGGGGGGACCCAGTACTTC.

This clonotype was seen only a few times. The rearrangement joins TRBV12-3 or TRBV12-4 to TRBJ2-3; 9 nucleotides agree with TRBD2. V trimming: 6 bases; J trimming: 4 bases; junction bases outside the gene matches: 17. This CDR3 has 18 residues. The CDR3 sequence is CASSYPSGGGASADTQYF. In DNA, the CDR3 is TGTGCCAGCAGCTACCCCTCGGGCGGGGGGGCCTCGGCAGATACGCAGTATTTT.

Only a few counts were recorded for this clonotype. J is TRBJ2-7 and V is TRBV18; D remains unclear. V lost 5 bases and J lost 6, with 11 bases in between. The CDR3 sequence is 12 residues long. Germline V CDR1 and CDR2: KGHSH, LQKENI. The CDR3 loop is CASSTEALEQYF. Written as DNA, the CDR3 is TGTGCCAGCTCAACAGAAGCTCTCGAGCAGTACTTC.

The DNA for the CDR3 is TGTGCCAGCAGCCCCGAACGGTCCTACAATCAGCCCCAGCATTTT. It encodes CASSPERSYNQPQHF. The rearrangement links TRBV12-3 or TRBV12-4 to TRBJ1-5; D not resolved. The CDR3 spans 15 residues. Trimming stripped 6 bases from V and 3 bases from J, with 15 bases between.

In its sample, this clonotype was seen many times. The chain joins TRBV6-4 to TRBJ2-1, with a tentative D call TRBD2 (6 bases). Trimming removed 2 bases from V and 6 bases from J, with 11 bases in between. This CDR3 comprises 14 residues. Germline CDR1 is MRHNA and CDR2 is SNTAGT. The CDR3 region has the DNA TGTGCCAGCAGTGACGGCGTGGGAGGCAATGAGCAGTTCTTC. Translated, it gives CASSDGVGGNEQFF.

The V call is TRBV12-3 or TRBV12-4, the J call TRBJ2-2; no definite D call. The germline V and J ends were trimmed by 5 bases and 1 base, with 11 bases remaining between them. The CDR3 extends over 15 amino acids. CDR3: CASSNPRQNTGELFF. The CDR3 coding sequence is TGTGCCAGCAGTAACCCGCGACAGAACACCGGGGAGCTGTTTTTT.

This rearrangement joins TRBV14 to TRBJ2-7; D is unclear. V lost 0 bases, J lost 3 bases, and 12 bases lay in between. This CDR3 spans 15 amino acids. CDR1 SGHDN and CDR2 FVKESK come from the germline V gene. The CDR3 nucleotides read TGTGCCAGCAGCCAAGATACGGGCGGATTCTACGAGCAGTACTTC. This gives the protein CASSQDTGGFYEQYF.

In this sample, this clonotype turned up a few times. The chain employs TRBV20-1 and TRBJ2-1, with TRBD2 matching over 11 bases. CDR1 and CDR2 (germline): DFQATT, SNEGSKA (reference sequence). The CDR3 length is 13 residues. With 8 bases clipped from V and 0 bases from J, the junction kept 0 bases outside the gene matches. CDR3 residues: CSLAGGSYNEQFF. In nucleotides, the CDR3 is TGCAGTCTAGCGGGGGGCTCCTACAATGAGCAGTTCTTC.

There are a few counts of this clonotype. The chain uses TRBV3-1 and TRBJ2-7, with 9 bases fitting TRBD2. V shed 4 bases, J shed 3 bases, and the junction held 13 bases outside the gene matches. Germline V CDR1 and CDR2: LGHDT, YNNKEL (reference sequence). The CDR3 length is 17 residues. The CDR3 protein is CASSPTRGASGIYEQYF. DNA of the CDR3: TGTGCCAGCAGCCCTACCCGGGGGGCTAGCGGGATCTACGAGCAGTACTTC.

The V call is TRBV6-5, the J call TRBJ1-1; possible D gene TRBD1, 6 bases. Trimming removed 3 bases at V and 0 bases at J, with 11 bases between. The CDR3 sequence is 15 residues long. Germline CDR1 is MNHEY and CDR2 is SVGAGI. The CDR3 coding sequence is TGTGCCAGCAGTTATAGCCCAGGGGTGAACACTGAAGCTTTCTTT. It encodes CASSYSPGVNTEAFF.

CDR3 in amino acids: CASSLARDTGELFF. The DNA of the CDR3 is TGTGCCAGCAGCTTAGCGCGAGACACCGGGGAGCTGTTTTTT. J is TRBJ2-2 and V is TRBV7-6; D remains ambiguous. Germline CDR1 reads SGHVS; CDR2 reads FNYEAQ. The CDR3 is 14 amino acids. Trimming took off 0 bases at V and 3 bases at J, with 5 bases between the two ends. Supplemented by reference TRBV7-6 and TRBJ2-2, the full variable domain reads GAGVSQSPRYKVTKRGQDVALRCDPISGHVSLYWYRQALGQGPEFLTYFNYEAQQDKSGLPNDRFSAERPEGSISTLTIQRTEQRDSAMYRCASSLARDTGELFFGEGSRLTVL.

The chain employs TRBV5-4 and TRBJ2-7, with no clear D. The CDR3 runs 13 residues. Germline CDR1 and CDR2: SGHNT and YYREEE (reference sequence). The germline V and J ends were trimmed by 9 bases and 6 bases, with 19 bases remaining between them. DNA for the CDR3: TGTGCCATGGGCCCTGGGGTCCTCTGCGAGCAGTACTTC. Its translation: CAMGPGVLCEQYF.

The rearrangement links TRBV6-6 to TRBJ2-7; perhaps TRBD1 as D (6 bases). CDR1 and CDR2 (germline): MNHNY, SVGAGI (reference sequence). V gave up 5 bases and J gave up 5 bases, with 10 bases separating them. CDR3 size: 12 residues. CDR3 amino acids: CASSVRTDEQYF. The DNA of the CDR3 is TGTGCCAGCAGTGTACGGACAGACGAGCAGTACTTC.

V usage is TRBV2 and J usage is TRBJ2-1, with D possibly matching TRBD1 (5 bases). This CDR3 is 12 amino acids long. The germline V and J ends were trimmed by 6 bases and 7 bases, with 10 bases remaining between them. Per the germline V gene, CDR1 is SNHLY and CDR2 is FYNNEI. CDR3 coding DNA: TGTGCCAGCAGAGGGGCATTTAATGAGCAGTTCTTC. Its protein product is CASRGAFNEQFF.